Each of the 26 T cell receptor beta chains below was sequenced from the same sample in a study of cytomegalovirus exposure and HLA in healthy donors. PCR primers comprised 60 Vbeta and 13 Jbeta primers. The table came from immunoSEQ multiplex PCR; TCRdb's copy has only in-frame clones and leaves some out. The profile shows around 120,000 clones, over 60% of them singletons. Specimen: PBMCs. These receptors were collected from a woman aged 40-49 years in good health and CMV-seropositive.

Regarding this clone: The germline gene is not matched at one end of the junction; a read error may be the cause. This chain joins TRBV2 and TRBJ2-3; 8 bases fit TRBD1. From germline, CDR1 is SNHLY and CDR2 FYNNEI. The CDR3 is made up of 14 amino acids. The CDR3 protein is CASSQAGGADTQYF. The DNA for the CDR3 is TGTGCCAGCAGTCAAGCAGGGGGCGCAGATACGCAGTATTTT.

This clone has only a few counts. The sample holds other DNA sequences that translate to the same CDR3. The chain joins TRBV7-9 to TRBJ2-5; a possible D gene is TRBD1 (5 bases). The length of the CDR3 is 12 residues. CDR1 and CDR2 (germline): SEHNR, FQNEAQ (reference sequence). V was cut by 0 bases and J by 8 bases, with 7 bases left in between. Here the CDR3 DNA reads TGTGCCAGCAGCTTAGCAGGGGAAACCCAGTACTTC. Translating it yields CASSLAGETQYF.

The chain is built from TRBV5-1 and TRBJ1-1; tentative D call: TRBD1 (6 bases). This CDR3 spans 14 amino acids. V lost 3 bases and J 5 bases, leaving 14 bases between the germline ends. Germline V CDR1 and CDR2: SGHRS, YFSETQ. CDR3 nucleotides: TGCGCCAGCAGCTCACAGGGAGGGGAAACTGAAGCTTTCTTT. Amino acids: CASSSQGGETEAFF.

The rearrangement links TRBV15 to TRBJ1-5; tentative D call: TRBD1 (5 bases). The CDR3 covers 15 residues. Germline V gives CDR1 LNHNV, CDR2 YYDKDF (reference sequence). Trimming removed 5 bases at V and 6 bases at J, with 17 bases between. Written as DNA, the CDR3 is TGTGCCACCAGCGGGGGAGGTCGTTTCCCTCAGCCCCAGCATTTT. This gives the protein CATSGGGRFPQPQHF.

The chain joins TRBV7-9 to TRBJ1-2; TRBD1 might be the D (5 bases). CDR1 and CDR2 from the germline V gene are SEHNR and FQNEAQ (reference sequence). The CDR3 has 13 amino acids. Trimming removed 0 bases at V and 6 bases at J, with 8 bases between. CDR3 region: CASSLAGADGYTF. The CDR3 DNA reads TGTGCCAGCAGCTTAGCTGGGGCAGATGGCTACACCTTC. Variable domain in full (rest from reference TRBV7-9 and TRBJ1-2): DTGVSQNPRHKITKRGQNVTFRCDPISEHNRLYWYRQTLGQGPEFLTYFQNEAQLEKSRLLSDRFSAERPKGSFSTLEIQRTEQGDSAMYLCASSLAGADGYTFGSGTRLTVV.

The rearrangement links TRBV10-1 to TRBJ2-7; the D gene is possibly TRBD2 (6 bases). V was pared by 4 bases and J by 5 bases, with 18 bases between. The CDR3 consists of 15 residues. Germline-derived CDR1 and CDR2 are WNHNN and SYGVQD (reference sequence). Written as DNA, the CDR3 is TGCGCCAGCAGTGTGGGCTCGGGCGGGGCCCACGAGCAGTACTTC. This sequence encodes CASSVGSGGAHEQYF.

Only one count was recorded for this clone. The V gene is TRBV19, the J gene TRBJ1-4; 7 bases agree with TRBD1. The V segment lost 3 bases and the J segment 3 bases; nucleotides outside the gene matches: 1. Germline V gene sequence: CDR1 LNHDA, CDR2 SQIVND (reference sequence). The CDR3 is made up of 14 amino acids. CDR3 DNA: TGTGCCAGTAGTATCGGGACAGCTAATGAAAAACTGTTTTTT. This gives the protein CASSIGTANEKLFF.

The V and J genes are TRBV2 and TRBJ2-3; weak D call: TRBD1 (5 bases). The germline gives CDR1 SNHLY, CDR2 FYNNEI. The CDR3 has 14 amino acids. Between the trimmed V and J ends, which lost 2 bases and 0 bases, there was a span of 6 bases. The CDR3 reads CASSERQSTDTQYF. The CDR3 DNA follows: TGTGCCAGCAGTGAAAGACAGAGCACAGATACGCAGTATTTT. Filled out from reference TRBV2 and TRBJ2-3, the complete variable domain reads EPEVTQTPSHQVTQMGQEVILRCVPISNHLYFYWYRQILGQKVEFLVSFYNNEISEKSEIFDDQFSVERPDGSNFTLKIRSTKLEDSAMYFCASSERQSTDTQYFGPGTRLTVL.

The chain employs TRBV10-3 and TRBJ1-5; D gene uncertain. CDR1 and CDR2 from the germline V gene are ENHRY and SYGVKD. Deletions cut 6 bases from V and 0 bases from J, with 12 bases between. This CDR3 is built from 15 residues. The DNA of the CDR3 is TGTGCCATCAGGGTCGCAGCGAATAGCAATCAGCCCCAGCATTTT. This gives the protein CAIRVAANSNQPQHF.

The V and J genes are TRBV9 and TRBJ2-7; D ambiguous. The V gene lost 0 bases and the J gene lost 1 base, with 17 bases spanning the gap. The CDR3 sequence is 17 residues long. CDR1 and CDR2 from the germline V gene are SGDLS and YYNGEE. In nucleotides, the CDR3 is TGTGCCAGCAGCGTAGAAAGCGTCCCCCGGCCTTCCTACGAGCAGTACTTC. This gives the protein CASSVESVPRPSYEQYF.

The sample holds a few counts of this clone. The genes are TRBV5-1 and TRBJ1-1; D remains ambiguous. This CDR3 has 14 amino acids. Trimming pared 1 base from V and 1 base from J, leaving 8 bases between. CDR1 and CDR2 (germline): SGHRS, YFSETQ. CDR3 DNA: TGCGCCAGCAGCTTGCGGGTAGGGAACACTGAAGCTTTCTTT. Protein: CASSLRVGNTEAFF.

J is TRBJ1-3 and V is TRBV20-1, with D maybe TRBD1 (6 bases). The CDR3 extends over 11 amino acids. The germline V gene encodes CDR1 DFQATT and CDR2 SNEGSKA (reference sequence). The germline V and J ends were trimmed by 3 bases and 11 bases, with 11 bases remaining between them. The CDR3 DNA is TGCAGTGCTAGCACAGGGATTGCCATATATTTT. Protein product: CSASTGIAIYF.

The V gene is TRBV5-1, the J gene TRBJ2-1; 9 bases agree with TRBD1. The CDR3 extends over 15 amino acids. Germline-derived CDR1 and CDR2 are SGHRS and YFSETQ. V gave up 4 bases and J gave up 7 bases; unmatched junction bases: 9. CDR3 amino acids: CASSLTDRGDNEQFF. For the CDR3, the DNA is TGCGCCAGCAGCCTGACGGACAGGGGAGATAATGAGCAGTTCTTC.

The chain carries TRBV27 and TRBJ2-2; 10 bases fit TRBD2. After removal of 5 bases from V and 2 bases from J, the junction contained 8 bases not matched to a gene. Looked up from germline, CDR1 is MNHEY and CDR2 is SMNVEV (reference sequence). This CDR3 spans 17 amino acids. The CDR3 spells CASSRLAGVENTGELFF. The CDR3 DNA follows: TGTGCCAGCAGTAGGCTAGCGGGAGTCGAAAACACCGGGGAGCTGTTTTTT.

This rearrangement joins TRBV7-3 to TRBJ2-3, with no clear D. The CDR3 runs to 12 residues. Germline loops: CDR1 SGHTA, CDR2 FQGTGA. V lost 6 bases, J lost 2 bases, and 6 bases lay in between. DNA of the CDR3: TGTGCCAGCAGTGAGAACACAGATACGCAGTATTTT. Translated, it gives CASSENTDTQYF.

V and J are TRBV5-1 and TRBJ1-4; 7 bases line up with TRBD1. Trimming cost V 6 bases and J 0 bases; bases outside gene matches: 8. This CDR3 spans 16 amino acids. CDR1 is SGHRS and CDR2 is YFSETQ in the germline V gene. The CDR3 reads CASTPGGTATNEKLFF. CDR3 sequence (DNA): TGCGCCAGCACCCCGGGGGGGACAGCAACTAATGAAAAACTGTTTTTT.

The CDR3 DNA is TGTGCCAGCAGCGTACAGGGTCTCTCTGGAAACACCATATATTTT. Translated, it gives CASSVQGLSGNTIYF. The rearrangement links TRBV7-8 to TRBJ1-3; D might be TRBD1 (6 bases). The length of the CDR3 is 15 residues. Germline lookup yields CDR1 SGHVS and CDR2 FQNEAQ. V was clipped by 5 bases and J by 0 bases, with 11 bases between them.

This rearrangement joins TRBV7-2 to TRBJ1-4; the D gene is possibly TRBD1 (6 bases). The CDR3 sequence is 14 residues long. Germline V gene data show CDR1 as SGHTA and CDR2 as FQGNSA. V was clipped by 10 bases and J by 7 bases, with 19 bases between them. The CDR3 DNA follows: TGTGCCACCACGCCCGGGGGGGCTAGTGAAAAACTGTTTTTT. Translating gives CATTPGGASEKLFF.

The chain employs TRBV6-5 and TRBJ2-7; 9 nucleotides agree with TRBD2. V was pared by 0 bases and J by 1 base, with 4 bases of the junction left unmatched. This CDR3 has 16 residues. Per the germline V gene, CDR1 is MNHEY and CDR2 is SVGAGI. This CDR3 is CASSYSGSGGSYEQYF. DNA of the CDR3: TGTGCCAGCAGTTACTCAGGTAGCGGGGGATCCTACGAGCAGTACTTC.

The chain couples TRBV7-3 to TRBJ2-2; D is uncertain. CDR1 is SGHTA, CDR2 FQGTGA, per germline. V dropped 5 bases and J dropped 8 bases, with 9 bases sitting between them. The CDR3 extends over 12 amino acids. CDR3 DNA sequence: TGTGCCAGCAGCGTTGGAGCAGGGGAGCTGTTTTTT. This codes for CASSVGAGELFF.

V and J are TRBV4-1 and TRBJ2-3; 10 bases map to TRBD2. Germline trimming cut 0 bases from V and 2 bases from J; bases unmatched to any gene: 20. The length of the CDR3 is 22 residues. The V gene's germline CDR1 is MGHRA and CDR2 YSYEKL. The CDR3 sequence: CASSQDRLFPSGRGGYTDTQYF. CDR3 nucleotide sequence: TGCGCCAGCAGCCAAGATAGGTTGTTCCCTAGCGGGAGAGGGGGTTACACAGATACGCAGTATTTT.

This chain connects TRBV9 to TRBJ1-6, with 8 bases matching TRBD1. CDR1 is SGDLS, CDR2 YYNGEE, per germline. The CDR3 spans 15 residues. Trimming cost V 0 bases and J 8 bases; bases outside gene matches: 4. This CDR3 reads CASSVGTGLDSPLHF. The CDR3 nucleotides are TGTGCCAGCAGCGTAGGGACAGGGTTGGATTCACCCCTCCACTTT.

The chain uses TRBV5-8 and TRBJ2-4; unclear D gene. The germline V gene encodes CDR1 SGHTS and CDR2 YDEGEE. V lost 4 bases, J lost 0 bases, and 8 bases lay in between. The CDR3 is made up of 14 amino acids. CDR3 bases: TGTGCCAGCAGCCCACTTTTAGCCAAAAACATTCAGTACTTC. It is translated as CASSPLLAKNIQYF.

The genes are TRBV7-3 and TRBJ2-3; 11 bases map to TRBD2. Germline assignment: CDR1 SGHTA and CDR2 FQGTGA. The CDR3 loop spans 17 amino acids. The J segment lost 4 bases and the V segment lost 5 bases, leaving 11 bases of the junction unmatched. This CDR3 reads CASSPSTHSGGADTQYF. The CDR3 coding sequence is TGTGCCAGCAGCCCGAGCACTCATAGCGGGGGGGCAGATACGCAGTATTTT. The full variable domain, completed using reference TRBV7-3 and TRBJ2-3, is GAGVSQTPSNKVTEKGKYVELRCDPISGHTALYWYRQSLGQGPEFLIYFQGTGAADDSGLPNDRFFAVRPEGSVSTLKIQRTERGDSAVYLCASSPSTHSGGADTQYFGPGTRLTVL.

The rearrangement links TRBV4-3 to TRBJ2-5; 8 nucleotides align to TRBD1. With the DNA end fitting TRBJ2-7 better, the J assignment may be wrong. Germline assignment: CDR1 LGHNA and CDR2 YSLEER. There are 14 residues in the CDR3. CDR3 loop: CASSENRGSYEQYF. CDR3 nucleotide sequence: TGCGCCAGCAGCGAGAACAGGGGGTCCTACGAGCAGTACTTC.

This clone was counted a few times. The V gene is TRBV2, the J gene TRBJ1-1; tentatively, D is TRBD1 (5 bases). CDR3 length: 13 residues. Trimming stripped 4 bases from V and 1 base from J, with 7 bases between. Germline V lookup: CDR1 SNHLY, CDR2 FYNNEI. The CDR3 protein is CASSGQTNTEAFF. The CDR3 DNA sequence: TGTGCCAGCAGTGGACAGACGAACACTGAAGCTTTCTTT. Based on the CDR3 plus reference TRBV2 and TRBJ1-1, the full variable domain is EPEVTQTPSHQVTQMGQEVILRCVPISNHLYFYWYRQILGQKVEFLVSFYNNEISEKSEIFDDQFSVERPDGSNFTLKIRSTKLEDSAMYFCASSGQTNTEAFFGQGTRLTVV.